Each of the 23 T cell receptor beta chains below was sequenced from the same sample in a study of blood T cell repertoires in COVID-19. Generated by immunoSEQ multiplex PCR, the TCRdb table keeps only in-frame clones and is missing some. The data contain roughly 59,000 clones, about four fifths of them seen just once; the ten biggest clones take up around 6.4%. Sequenced sample: peripheral blood. The receptor set was obtained from a woman aged 45-65 years with active or convalescent COVID-19.

The V and J genes are TRBV19 and TRBJ2-7; 10 nucleotides line up with TRBD2. Germline V gives CDR1 LNHDA, CDR2 SQIVND (reference sequence). This CDR3 has 15 residues. Trimming removed 7 bases from V and 6 bases from J; junction bases left unmatched: 12. For the CDR3, the DNA is TGTGCCAGTACTAGATCGGCTAGCGGGAGAGGCGAGCAGTACTTC. It yields the protein CASTRSASGRGEQYF. The variable domain in full, with the rest retrieved from reference TRBV19 and TRBJ2-7, is DGGITQSPKYLFRKEGQNVTLSCEQNLNHDAMYWYRQDPGQGLRLIYYSQIVNDFQKGDIAEGYSVSREKKESFPLTVTSAQKNPTAFYLCASTRSASGRGEQYFGPGTRLTVT.

CDR3 coding DNA: TGTGCCAGCTCTTCAGGGAGCAATCAGCCCCAGCATTTT. This translates into CASSSGSNQPQHF. The chain links TRBV18 to TRBJ1-5, with a weak D call TRBD1 (5 bases). Trimming took off 6 bases at V and 1 base at J, with 7 bases between the two ends. Germline V gives CDR1 KGHSH, CDR2 LQKENI. The CDR3 totals 13 residues.

The rearrangement links TRBV9 to TRBJ2-7; D is perhaps TRBD1 (5 bases). Trimming pared 2 bases from V and 9 bases from J, leaving 15 bases between. Germline V gene data show CDR1 as SGDLS and CDR2 as YYNGEE. The CDR3 is 13 residues long. This CDR3 is CASSVTPKGVQYF. DNA for the CDR3: TGTGCCAGCAGCGTGACCCCTAAAGGGGTGCAGTACTTC.

V is TRBV6-5 and J is TRBJ2-5; perhaps TRBD2 as D (5 bases). With 0 bases removed from V and 2 bases from J, the gap between germline ends came to 10 bases. This CDR3 comprises 15 residues. The germline CDR1 and CDR2 sequences are MNHEY and SVGAGI. The CDR3, as DNA: TGTGCCAGCAGTTACTCGGGAAAGCGGCAAGAGACCCAGTACTTC. Protein: CASSYSGKRQETQYF.

This clone appeared once. V is TRBV9 and J is TRBJ2-3; the D gene is possibly TRBD2 (6 bases). This CDR3 contains 16 residues. V lost 0 bases and J 0 bases, leaving 11 bases between the germline ends. Germline V gene sequence: CDR1 SGDLS, CDR2 YYNGEE. This CDR3 reads CASSVDSGFSTDTQYF. The CDR3 DNA is TGTGCCAGCAGCGTAGATAGCGGCTTTAGCACAGATACGCAGTATTTT.

The V and J genes are TRBV29-1 and TRBJ1-1; 7 nucleotides agree with TRBD1. The germline V gene encodes CDR1 SQVTM and CDR2 ANQGSEA. This CDR3 has 13 amino acids. Germline trimming cut 7 bases from V and 8 bases from J; bases unmatched to any gene: 13. The CDR3 is CSAVYRGWFEAFF. In nucleotides, the CDR3 is TGCAGCGCGGTGTACAGGGGATGGTTCGAAGCTTTCTTT. The full variable domain, completed using reference TRBV29-1 and TRBJ1-1, is SAVISQKPSRDICQRGTSLTIQCQVDSQVTMMFWYRQQPGQSLTLIATANQGSEATYESGFVIDKFPISRPNLTFSTLTVSNMSPEDSSIYLCSAVYRGWFEAFFGQGTRLTVV.

The chain joins TRBV10-3 to TRBJ2-2, with 9 bases matching TRBD1. Germline lookup yields CDR1 ENHRY and CDR2 SYGVKD. CDR3 size: 17 residues. The V segment lost 6 bases and the J segment 1 base; nucleotides outside the gene matches: 9. As DNA, the CDR3 is TGTGCCATCAGATCCCCAACAGGGGGCCTGAACACCGGGGAGCTGTTTTTT. It specifies CAIRSPTGGLNTGELFF.

The chain carries TRBV7-9 and TRBJ1-1, with D unresolved. Germline lookup yields CDR1 SEHNR and CDR2 FQNEAQ (reference sequence). The V end lost 4 bases, the J end lost 5 bases, and 5 bases lay between the germline ends. This CDR3 region has 11 residues. The CDR3 is CASSYPTEAFF. The CDR3 DNA follows: TGTGCCAGCAGCTATCCGACTGAAGCTTTCTTT. Drawing the rest from reference TRBV7-9 and TRBJ1-1, the complete variable domain is DTGVSQNPRHKITKRGQNVTFRCDPISEHNRLYWYRQTLGQGPEFLTYFQNEAQLEKSRLLSDRFSAERPKGSFSTLEIQRTEQGDSAMYLCASSYPTEAFFGQGTRLTVV.

This rearrangement joins TRBV21-1 to TRBJ2-5; TRBD1, the D gene given by the table, was not confirmed from the DNA. TRBV21-1 is a listed pseudogene. This CDR3 contains 16 residues. CDR3 sequence reads: CASSKEGAGGSETQYF. DNA for the CDR3: TGTGCCAGCAGCAAAGAAGGCGCAGGGGGTTCGGAGACCCAGTACTTC.

This chain links TRBV7-9 with TRBJ2-3, with D possibly TRBD2 on 5 matching bases. CDR3 length: 12 amino acids. Germline CDR1 SEHNR, CDR2 FQNEAQ (reference sequence). V dropped 5 bases and J dropped 4 bases, with 7 bases sitting between them. Written as DNA, the CDR3 is TGTGCCAGCAGCCGGACTGCAGATACGCAGTATTTT. Translating it yields CASSRTADTQYF.

The count of this clone is one. The chain carries TRBV6-5 and TRBJ2-3, with D tentatively TRBD1 (5 bases). The germline V gene has CDR1 MNHEY and CDR2 SVGAGI. The germline V and J ends were trimmed by 6 bases and 4 bases, with 14 bases remaining between them. The CDR3 contains 14 residues. This CDR3 reads CASRRGLQADTQYF. The CDR3 DNA is TGTGCCAGCAGAAGGGGCCTTCAGGCAGATACGCAGTATTTT.

This rearrangement joins TRBV7-3 to TRBJ2-6, with a weak D call TRBD2 (6 bases). The length of the CDR3 is 15 residues. Germline V gene sequence: CDR1 SGHTA, CDR2 FQGTGA. The V end was cut by 5 bases, the J end by 1 base, with 9 bases between. CDR3 DNA: TGTGCCAGCAGCGGGGACTCTTCTGGGGCCAACGTCCTGACTTTC. Its translation: CASSGDSSGANVLTF.

The chain uses TRBV9 and TRBJ2-3; TRBD2 agrees at 12 bases. CDR1 SGDLS and CDR2 YYNGEE come from the germline V gene. After removal of 4 bases from V and 5 bases from J, the junction contained 5 bases not matched to a gene. The CDR3 covers 15 residues. The CDR3 region has the DNA TGTGCCAGCAGCCTAGCGGGAGGGCCGGTAGATACGCAGTATTTT. It codes for CASSLAGGPVDTQYF. Based on the CDR3 plus reference TRBV9 and TRBJ2-3, the full variable domain is DSGVTQTPKHLITATGQRVTLRCSPRSGDLSVYWYQQSLDQGLQFLIQYYNGEERAKGNILERFSAQQFPDLHSELNLSSLELGDSALYFCASSLAGGPVDTQYFGPGTRLTVL.

The rearrangement uses TRBV6-4 and TRBJ2-5; the match to TRBD1 covers 9 bases. Germline V CDR1 and CDR2: MRHNA, SNTAGT. This CDR3 has 13 residues. V gave up 5 bases and J gave up 5 bases; unmatched junction bases: 3. The CDR3 DNA follows: TGTGCCAGCAGTAACGACAGGGGGGAGACCCAGTACTTC. Its protein is CASSNDRGETQYF.

In this sample, this clone turned up a few times. The chain has TRBV12-3 or TRBV12-4 and TRBJ1-2; a weak D match, TRBD1 (6 bases). Trimming left V 6 bases short and J 8 bases short, with 16 bases between. The length of the CDR3 is 13 residues. CDR3 sequence: CASRRTVRQGYTF. The CDR3 DNA is TGTGCCAGCAGACGGACAGTAAGACAGGGCTACACCTTC.

The chain has TRBV7-2 and TRBJ2-2, with 11 positions matching TRBD1. Germline loops: CDR1 SGHTA, CDR2 FQGNSA. The J segment lost 4 bases and the V segment lost 7 bases, leaving 5 bases of the junction unmatched. This CDR3 is 15 amino acids long. The CDR3 DNA reads TGTGCCAGCACGGAGGACAGGGGGCGCACCGGGGAGCTGTTTTTT. It codes for CASTEDRGRTGELFF.

The CDR3 protein is CASSLVLAGTETQYF. The CDR3 bases are TGCGCCAGCAGCTTGGTTCTAGCGGGAACGGAGACCCAGTACTTC. The rearrangement links TRBV5-1 to TRBJ2-5; 9 nucleotides agree with TRBD2. V gave up 0 bases and J gave up 5 bases; unmatched junction bases: 5. The CDR3 is 15 residues long. Germline V gene lookup returns CDR1 SGHRS and CDR2 YFSETQ.

This clone is medium-sized by share. Here the CDR3 DNA reads TGTGCCAGCAGCCAAGAATCCGGGAACACTGAAGCTTTCTTT. Translation: CASSQESGNTEAFF. The chain uses TRBV3-1 (or the pseudogene TRBV3-2) and TRBJ1-1; the D is unclear. Between the trimmed V and J ends, which lost 0 bases and 1 base, there was a span of 6 bases. This CDR3 is built from 14 residues. The germline CDR1 and CDR2 sequences are LGHDT and YNNKEL (reference sequence).

V is TRBV11-3 and J is TRBJ2-1; weak D call: TRBD2 (6 bases). The CDR3 is 14 residues long. Germline V lookup: CDR1 SGHNT, CDR2 YENEEA. Trimming pared 3 bases from V and 4 bases from J, leaving 10 bases between. This CDR3 is CASSFPGSYNEQFF. As DNA, the CDR3 is TGTGCCAGCAGCTTCCCCGGGAGTTACAATGAGCAGTTCTTC.

This clone was observed a handful of times. The gene calls are TRBV7-2 and TRBJ1-6; TRBD1 might be the D (5 bases). Germline lookup yields CDR1 SGHTA and CDR2 FQGNSA. This CDR3 comprises 13 residues. V was clipped by 2 bases and J by 18 bases, with 17 bases between them. This CDR3 is CASSLSAQGSAHF. The CDR3 bases are TGTGCCAGCAGCTTATCGGCGCAGGGCTCGGCCCACTTT.

This clone occurred a few times. The chain uses TRBV2 and TRBJ1-1, with 7 positions matching TRBD1. Germline values: CDR1 SNHLY, CDR2 FYNNEI. This CDR3 has 16 residues. J was trimmed by 3 bases and V by 6 bases; bases with no gene match: 13. The CDR3 sequence: CASRAPRQGRHTEAFF. In DNA, the CDR3 is TGTGCCAGCAGGGCCCCTCGACAGGGTCGGCACACTGAAGCTTTCTTT.

The rearrangement links TRBV27 to TRBJ2-3, with a tentative D call TRBD1 (5 bases). Between the trimmed V and J ends, which lost 5 bases and 2 bases, there was a span of 14 bases. Per the germline V gene, CDR1 is MNHEY and CDR2 is SMNVEV (reference sequence). The CDR3 is 15 amino acids. In DNA form, the CDR3 reads TGTGCCAGCAGTGACCGGGCAGGGCACACAGATACGCAGTATTTT. It translates to CASSDRAGHTDTQYF.

The rearrangement links TRBV7-8 to TRBJ1-4, with TRBD1 matching over 11 bases. Germline CDR1 SGHVS, CDR2 FQNEAQ. After removal of 5 bases from V and 8 bases from J, the junction contained 7 bases not matched to a gene. This CDR3 spans 15 amino acids. The CDR3 nucleotides are TGTGCCAGCAGCACAGGACAGGGGGCGGGGGAAAAACTGTTTTTT. Translation gives CASSTGQGAGEKLFF. Filled out from reference TRBV7-8 and TRBJ1-4, the complete variable domain reads GAGVSQSPRYKVAKRGQDVALRCDPISGHVSLFWYQQALGQGPEFLTYFQNEAQLDKSGLPSDRFFAERPEGSVSTLKIQRTQQEDSAVYLCASSTGQGAGEKLFFGSGTQLSVL.